This TCR beta chain was profiled in a study of human T cells and chemical hapten exposure. TCRdb recomputed calls from the RACE reads with MiXCR, one row per CDR3 protein. The profile shows more than 70,000 distinct CDR3 sequences, about 11% of them singletons. Time point: patch test 1, 2 weeks after DPC sensitization. The treatment was: therapeutic diphenylcyclopropenone sensitization with weekly scalp DPC. The CDR3 is made up of 13 amino acids. Germline lookup yields CDR1 SGHVS and CDR2 FNYEAQ. Losses at the gene ends were 6 bases for V and 3 bases for J; bases not matched to a gene: 4. This receptor was obtained from a woman aged 60-75 years with alopecia areata. Some clones in this sample may be carry-over from other donors' samples. This rearrangement joins TRBV7-6 to TRBJ1-2; 7 nucleotides line up with TRBD1. Sequencing used whole blood, obtained in connection with sensitization to the hapten diphenylcyclopropenone (DPC). The CDR3 here is CASRAQGDYGYTF. The CDR3 coding sequence is TGTGCCAGCAGGGCCCAGGGGGACTATGGCTACACCTTC.